This T cell receptor (beta chain) came from a study of cytomegalovirus exposure and HLA in healthy donors. Concerning this clone: Its antigen is unidentified.

Amplification used 60 Vbeta primers and 13 Jbeta primers. The authors' processing: Later, tens of millions of unique TCR beta chains were counted in an analysis, and about 12 million of them were shared. The method was immunoSEQ multiplex PCR; TCRdb's version includes in-frame clones alone and lacks a portion of them. V and J calls and clone size are those listed in that table; D and trimming were worked out from the DNA. The sample consists of roughly 180,000 clones, around 80% of them appearing once. Notes on the study in general: Association of approximately 18,000 TCR beta sequences with HLA alleles was found at 0.05 false discovery rate in a later analysis. Evidence from a later analysis indicated that most CMV-associated TCR beta chains looked HLA-restricted. The productive fraction for most TCR beta V segments was about 90% or about 30% in an earlier analysis.

The sequence came from a woman aged 55 to 70 in good health and CMV-seropositive. Sequencing used PBMCs.

The CDR3: CASSPDRQGGETQYF. Written as DNA, the CDR3 is TGCGCCAGCAGCCCAGATCGACAGGGAGGAGAGACCCAGTACTTC. This chain links TRBV5-1 with TRBJ2-5; weak D call: TRBD1 (7 bases). The CDR3 loop spans 15 amino acids. Germline V gene sequence: CDR1 SGHRS, CDR2 YFSETQ. V was cut by 4 bases and J by 4 bases, with 17 bases left in between.